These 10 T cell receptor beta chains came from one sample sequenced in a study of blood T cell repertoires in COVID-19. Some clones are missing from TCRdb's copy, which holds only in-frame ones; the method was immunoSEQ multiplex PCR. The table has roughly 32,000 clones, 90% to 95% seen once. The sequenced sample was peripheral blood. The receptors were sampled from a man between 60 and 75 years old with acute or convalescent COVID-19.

Written as DNA, the CDR3 is TGTGCCAGCAGCCAATCCCGGATGGGGAGAGAGACCCAGTACTTC. Translating gives CASSQSRMGRETQYF. The rearrangement joins TRBV4-2 to TRBJ2-5; the D gene is possibly TRBD2 (5 bases). Germline CDR1 reads LGHNA; CDR2 reads YNFKEQ. The CDR3 consists of 15 residues. V gave up 2 bases and J gave up 4 bases, with 14 bases separating them.

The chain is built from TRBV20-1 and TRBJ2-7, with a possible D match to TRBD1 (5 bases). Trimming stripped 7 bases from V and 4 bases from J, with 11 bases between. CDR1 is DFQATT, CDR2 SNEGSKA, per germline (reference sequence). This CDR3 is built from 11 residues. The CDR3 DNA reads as TGCAGTGTCAGACAGTCTTACGAGCAGTACTTC. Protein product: CSVRQSYEQYF.

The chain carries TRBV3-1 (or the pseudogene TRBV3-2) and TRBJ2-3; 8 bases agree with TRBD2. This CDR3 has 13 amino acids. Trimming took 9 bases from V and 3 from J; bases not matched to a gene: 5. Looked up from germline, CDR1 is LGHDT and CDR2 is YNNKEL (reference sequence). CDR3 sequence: CASKTSETDTQYF. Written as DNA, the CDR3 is TGTGCCAGTAAGACTAGCGAGACAGATACGCAGTATTTT.

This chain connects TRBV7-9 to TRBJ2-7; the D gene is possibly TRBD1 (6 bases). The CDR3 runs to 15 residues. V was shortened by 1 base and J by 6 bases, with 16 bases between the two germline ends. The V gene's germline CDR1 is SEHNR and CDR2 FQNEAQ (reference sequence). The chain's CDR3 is CASSLGVAARGEQYF. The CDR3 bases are TGTGCCAGCAGCTTAGGCGTTGCGGCCAGGGGCGAGCAGTACTTC.

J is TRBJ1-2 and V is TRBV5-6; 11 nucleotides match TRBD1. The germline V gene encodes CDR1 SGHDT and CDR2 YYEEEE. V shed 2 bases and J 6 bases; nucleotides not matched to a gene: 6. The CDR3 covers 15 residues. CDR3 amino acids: CASSFSGTGGHGYTF. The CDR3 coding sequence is TGTGCCAGCAGCTTCTCCGGGACAGGGGGACATGGCTACACCTTC.

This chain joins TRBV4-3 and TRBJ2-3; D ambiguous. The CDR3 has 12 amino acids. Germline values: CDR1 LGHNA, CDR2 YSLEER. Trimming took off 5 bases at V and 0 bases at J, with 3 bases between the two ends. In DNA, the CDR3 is TGCGCCAGCAGCTCTAGCACAGATACGCAGTATTTT. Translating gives CASSSSTDTQYF.

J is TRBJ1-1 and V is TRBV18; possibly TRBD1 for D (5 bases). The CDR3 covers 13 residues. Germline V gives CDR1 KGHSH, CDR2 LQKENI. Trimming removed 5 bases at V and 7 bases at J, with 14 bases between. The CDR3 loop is CASSLTGGIEAFF. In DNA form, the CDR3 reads TGTGCCAGCTCATTAACGGGGGGGATTGAAGCTTTCTTT. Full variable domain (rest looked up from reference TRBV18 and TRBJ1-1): NAGVMQNPRHLVRRRGQEARLRCSPMKGHSHVYWYRQLPEEGLKFMVYLQKENIIDESGMPKERFSAEFPKEGPSILRIQQVVRGDSAAYFCASSLTGGIEAFFGQGTRLTVV.

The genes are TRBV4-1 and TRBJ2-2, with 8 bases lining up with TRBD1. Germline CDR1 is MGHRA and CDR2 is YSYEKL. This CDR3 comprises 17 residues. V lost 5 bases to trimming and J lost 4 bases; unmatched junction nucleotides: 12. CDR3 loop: CASSVPRGLSGTGELFF. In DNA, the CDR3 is TGCGCCAGCAGCGTACCCAGGGGGCTATCGGGCACCGGGGAGCTGTTTTTT.

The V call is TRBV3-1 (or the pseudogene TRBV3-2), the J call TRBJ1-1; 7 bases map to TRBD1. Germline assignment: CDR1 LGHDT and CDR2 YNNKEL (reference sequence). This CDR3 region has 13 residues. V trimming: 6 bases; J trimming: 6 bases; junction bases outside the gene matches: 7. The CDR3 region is CASRKRQGAEAFF. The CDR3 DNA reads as TGTGCCAGCAGGAAACGACAGGGCGCTGAAGCTTTCTTT.

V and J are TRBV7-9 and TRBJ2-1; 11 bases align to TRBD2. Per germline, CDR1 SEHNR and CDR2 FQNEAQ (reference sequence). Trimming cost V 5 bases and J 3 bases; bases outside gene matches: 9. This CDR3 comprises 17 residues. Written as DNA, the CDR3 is TGTGCCAGCAGCCCCAGGGGGGGGACTAGCGGCTACAATGAGCAGTTCTTC. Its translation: CASSPRGGTSGYNEQFF.